This is a list of T cell receptor beta chains from one sample in a study of technical replicates of blood from several donors. Libraries were prepared by immunoSEQ multiplex PCR; TCRdb keeps only in-frame clonotypes and omits some of them. The table shows roughly 70,000 clones, with around 93% occurring only once. Material: T cells isolated from PBMCs. Every receptor here comes from a human donor in good health. CDR3s include the opening cysteine and the closing phenylalanine or tryptophan. Each record gives: D gene, J gene, clone size, V gene, CDR3 protein, CDR3 DNA. The D gene is left open where the match is weak. A clone size is listed for some rows: how often the clone was seen (once, few, many), or a class if it is expanded.

.,TRBJ1-1,.,TRBV6-1,CASSETDMNTEAFF,TGTGCCAGCAGTGAAACGGACATGAACACTGAAGCTTTCTTT
TRBD2,TRBJ2-3,.,TRBV28,CASSLGLAGGGTQYF,TGTGCCAGCAGTTTGGGACTAGCGGGAGGCGGTACGCAGTATTTT
.,TRBJ1-1,.,TRBV6-6,CASSYSGQIEAFF,TGTGCCAGCAGTTACTCCGGACAAATTGAAGCTTTCTTT
TRBD1,TRBJ2-7,.,TRBV5-1,CASSLVGQTYEQYF,TGCGCCAGCAGCTTGGTGGGACAGACCTACGAGCAGTACTTC
.,TRBJ2-7,once,TRBV30,CAWSVGSGTYEQYF,TGTGCCTGGAGTGTAGGGAGCGGAACCTACGAGCAGTACTTC
.,TRBJ2-1,.,TRBV9,CASSVGAGDYNEQFF,TGTGCCAGCAGCGTAGGGGCAGGGGATTACAATGAGCAGTTCTTC
.,TRBJ2-7,once,TRBV7-9,CASSPGVLLPYEQYF,TGTGCCAGCAGCCCGGGGGTTCTTCTTCCCTACGAGCAGTACTTC
TRBD2,TRBJ2-1,.,TRBV5-8,CASSPGGALGNEQFF,TGTGCCAGCAGCCCCGGGGGGGCCCTTGGAAATGAGCAGTTCTTC
TRBD2,TRBJ2-7,once,TRBV7-9,CASSSLAGGPGEQYF,TGTGCCAGCAGCTCACTAGCGGGAGGGCCTGGCGAGCAGTACTTC
.,TRBJ1-1,.,TRBV15,CATSIGSTGFMNTEAFF,TGTGCCACCAGTATAGGCTCGACAGGCTTCATGAACACTGAAGCTTTCTTT
.,TRBJ1-2,.,TRBV10-3,CAIGKDSNYGYTF,TGTGCCATCGGGAAGGACAGTAACTATGGCTACACCTTC
TRBD1,TRBJ2-7,.,TRBV5-1,CASSRARTGGSYEQYF,TGCGCCAGCAGTCGAGCAAGGACAGGGGGCTCCTACGAGCAGTACTTC
.,TRBJ2-7,.,TRBV6-5,CASSYLQGDYEQYF,TGTGCCAGCAGTTATTTACAGGGTGACTACGAGCAGTACTTC
.,TRBJ2-2,few,TRBV27,CASSLLGATGELFF,TGTGCCAGCAGTTTACTAGGAGCCACCGGGGAGCTGTTTTTT
.,TRBJ2-4,.,TRBV7-6,CASSSGIKNIQYF,TGTGCCAGCAGCTCCGGGATTAAAAACATTCAGTACTTC
.,TRBJ2-1,.,TRBV11-2,CASSSQGSHNEQFF,TGTGCCAGCAGCTCGCAGGGCAGCCACAATGAGCAGTTCTTC
.,TRBJ2-3,.,TRBV4-2,CASSEKLGTDTQYF,TGTGCCAGCAGCGAAAAACTAGGCACAGATACGCAGTATTTT
TRBD2,TRBJ2-1,once,TRBV4-1,CASSQDSGGVYNEQFF,TGCGCCAGCAGCCAAGATAGCGGGGGTGTCTACAATGAGCAGTTCTTC
.,TRBJ2-7,.,TRBV11-2,CASSTGFGYEQYF,TGTGCCAGCAGCACCGGGTTTGGCTACGAGCAGTACTTC
.,TRBJ2-3,.,TRBV19,CASSLGTSTDTQYF,TGTGCCAGTAGTTTAGGGACTAGCACAGATACGCAGTATTTT
.,TRBJ1-2,.,TRBV14,CASSQISEVFVSIGDGYTF,TGTGCCAGCAGCCAAATATCAGAGGTTTTCGTCTCGATAGGGGATGGCTACACCTTC
.,TRBJ1-1,once,TRBV11-2,CASSLAGNTEAFF,TGTGCCAGCAGCTTAGCCGGGAACACTGAAGCTTTCTTT
TRBD1,TRBJ1-3,.,TRBV19,CASSTHRGSGNTIYF,TGTGCCAGTAGTACTCACAGGGGGTCTGGAAACACCATATATTTT
.,TRBJ1-5,.,TRBV6-1,CASSDTVYSNQPQHF,TGTGCCAGCAGTGATACAGTGTATAGCAATCAGCCCCAGCATTTT
.,TRBJ2-5,.,TRBV11-2,CASSFAGQETQYF,TGTGCCAGCAGCTTCGCGGGGCAAGAGACCCAGTACTTC
.,TRBJ2-7,.,TRBV12-5,CASGPGGSYEQYF,TGTGCTAGTGGTCCAGGTGGGAGCTACGAGCAGTACTTC
.,TRBJ2-2,.,TRBV5-6,CASQGGGNTGELFF,TGTGCCTCTCAGGGGGGCGGGAACACCGGGGAGCTGTTTTTT
.,TRBJ1-4,.,TRBV5-4,CASSLDDGATNEKLFF,TGTGCCAGCAGCTTAGACGACGGAGCAACTAATGAAAAACTGTTTTTT
TRBD1,TRBJ1-5,.,TRBV4-1,CASSQMTTGTGARDQPQHF,TGCGCCAGCAGCCAAATGACAACCGGGACAGGGGCGAGAGATCAGCCCCAGCATTTT
.,TRBJ1-3,.,TRBV6-1,CASSREDSGNTIYF,TGTGCCAGCAGTAGGGAGGACTCTGGAAACACCATATATTTT
TRBD1,TRBJ1-5,.,TRBV6-5,CASRLKGQGFQPQHF,TGTGCCAGCAGACTGAAGGGACAGGGGTTTCAGCCCCAGCATTTT
.,TRBJ1-5,.,TRBV15,CATSRVEVGNQPQHF,TGTGCCACCAGCAGAGTGGAGGTGGGCAATCAGCCCCAGCATTTT
TRBD1,TRBJ1-1,once,TRBV5-4,CASSLDGTGGFTEAFF,TGTGCCAGCAGCTTGGATGGGACAGGGGGTTTCACTGAAGCTTTCTTT
TRBD1,TRBJ1-4,.,TRBV29-1,CSIGQARGEKLFF,TGCAGCATAGGACAGGCTAGGGGGGAAAAACTGTTTTTT
TRBD1,TRBJ2-7,.,TRBV6-5,CASSYSDRGTYEQYF,TGTGCCAGCAGTTACTCGGACAGGGGGACCTACGAGCAGTACTTC
TRBD2,TRBJ2-3,.,TRBV5-1,CASTRYPSGLRSSTDTQYF,TGCGCCAGCACCCGATACCCTAGCGGGTTACGTTCTAGCACAGATACGCAGTATTTT
TRBD2,TRBJ2-3,.,TRBV27,CASSWTSGTLRGPDTQYF,TGTGCCAGCAGTTGGACTAGCGGGACCTTACGAGGCCCAGATACGCAGTATTTT
.,TRBJ1-1,once,TRBV10-1,CASRKQGQNTEAFF,TGCGCCAGCAGAAAACAGGGACAGAACACTGAAGCTTTCTTT